These 5 T cell receptor beta chains share one sample of origin, sequenced in a study of CD8+CD57+ T cells in acquired aplastic anemia. CDR3 and TCR beta VDJ profiling relied on genomic DNA as the template. TCRdb fed the reads into MiXCR, producing one record per CDR3 protein. The sample lists about 250,000 distinct CDR3 sequences, 45% to 50% occurring once. Only patients with CD8+CD57+ cell expansion on flow cytometry were chosen for sequencing. The sequencing input was sorted CD4+, CD8+, or CD8+CD57+ T cells (not recorded which) from PBMCs. These receptors were taken from a human donor with aplastic anemia.

This clonotype was seen ten or more times. J is TRBJ1-4 and V is TRBV5-6, with TRBD1 as a possible D gene (5 bases). The V gene lost 0 bases and the J gene lost 5 bases, with 8 bases spanning the gap. The CDR3 covers 14 residues. Per the germline V gene, CDR1 is SGHDT and CDR2 is YYEEEE. Here the CDR3 reads CASSLARGNEKLFF. The DNA for the CDR3 is TGTGCCAGCAGCTTGGCTCGGGGGAATGAAAAACTGTTTTTT.

This clonotype was counted at least ten times. The chain is built from TRBV7-9 and TRBJ1-1, with D possibly being TRBD1 (6 bases). Trimming took 2 bases from V and 1 from J, leaving 14 bases between them. The CDR3 totals 16 residues. CDR1 and CDR2 from the germline V gene are SEHNR and FQNEAQ (reference sequence). The CDR3 spells CASSLTSGQRNTEAFF. Here the CDR3 DNA reads TGTGCCAGCAGCTTAACGAGTGGACAGCGGAACACTGAAGCTTTCTTT.

There are many counts of this clonotype. This sequence joins TRBV13 and TRBJ2-7, with D possibly being TRBD2 (6 bases). V lost 5 bases and J 5 bases, leaving 13 bases between the germline ends. Germline V gene lookup returns CDR1 PRHDT and CDR2 FYEKMQ (reference sequence). The CDR3 totals 13 residues. CDR3 in amino acids: CASSPWREHEQYF. The CDR3 bases are TGTGCCAGCAGCCCATGGCGGGAACACGAGCAGTACTTC.

In its sample, this clonotype was seen many times. The chain combines TRBV7-6 with TRBJ2-7; 11 positions agree with TRBD2. V trimming: 8 bases; J trimming: 6 bases; junction bases outside the gene matches: 3. Germline assignment: CDR1 SGHVS and CDR2 FNYEAQ. The CDR3 contains 12 residues. The CDR3, as DNA: TGTGCCAGCGGGGGACTAGCGGCCGAGCAGTACTTC. Translation: CASGGLAAEQYF.

The rearrangement links TRBV19 to TRBJ1-6; D ambiguous. The CDR3 runs to 14 residues. The V gene's germline CDR1 is LNHDA and CDR2 SQIVND (reference sequence). Trimming shortened V by 3 bases and J by 9 bases, and 12 bases separated the two germline ends. CDR3 region: CASSMPREGSPLHF. The CDR3 region has the DNA TGTGCCAGTAGTATGCCACGAGAGGGTTCACCCCTCCACTTT.